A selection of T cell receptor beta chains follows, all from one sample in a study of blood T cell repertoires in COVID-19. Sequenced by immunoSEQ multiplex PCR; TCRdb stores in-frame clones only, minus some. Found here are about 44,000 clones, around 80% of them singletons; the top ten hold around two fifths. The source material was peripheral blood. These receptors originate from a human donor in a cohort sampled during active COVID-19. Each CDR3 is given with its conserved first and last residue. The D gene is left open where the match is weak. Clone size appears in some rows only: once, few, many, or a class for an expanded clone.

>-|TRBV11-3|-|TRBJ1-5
TGTGCCAGCAGCTTCAGACAGAGCAATCAGCCCCAGCATTTT
CASSFRQSNQPQHF
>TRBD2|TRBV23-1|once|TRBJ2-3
TGCGGCCGGGACGGGGACTCGAGCGGGGTCAACACAGATACGCAGTATTTT
CGRDGDSSGVNTDTQYF
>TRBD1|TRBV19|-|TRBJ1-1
TGTGCCACCGAAAAGCCCCTTGGACAGGGGGCAGCTGAAGCTTTCTTT
CATEKPLGQGAAEAFF
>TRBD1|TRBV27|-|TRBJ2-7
TGTGCCAGCAGTCCACAGGGGGCCGGGGACGAGCAGTACTTC
CASSPQGAGDEQYF
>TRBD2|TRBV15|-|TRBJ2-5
TGTGCCACGAAGACTAGCGGGGGGCTTGAGACCCAGTACTTC
CATKTSGGLETQYF
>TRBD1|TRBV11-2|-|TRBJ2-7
TGTGCCAGCAGCACGGACAGGGGGAACGAGCAGTACTTC
CASSTDRGNEQYF
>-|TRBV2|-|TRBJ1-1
TGTGCCAGTCTCGGGGTTTCGAACACTGAAGCTTTCTTT
CASLGVSNTEAFF
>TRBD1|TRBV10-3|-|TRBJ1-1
TGTGCCATCAGTGAGTCGAGGGACAGGGGGCGGGATGCTTTCTTT
CAISESRDRGRDAFF
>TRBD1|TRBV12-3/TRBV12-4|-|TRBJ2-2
TGTGCCTCCGGGACAGGGAACACCGGGGAGCTGTTTTTT
CASGTGNTGELFF
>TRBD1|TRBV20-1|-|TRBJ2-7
TGCAGTGCTAGAGAGGACAGGGAGCAGTACTTC
CSAREDREQYF
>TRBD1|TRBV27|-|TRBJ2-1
TGTGCCAGCAGTTTAGACATTGGCAGGGGGCTAAACAATGAGCAGTTCTTC
CASSLDIGRGLNNEQFF
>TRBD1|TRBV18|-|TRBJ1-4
TGTGCCAGCTCGCAGGGGACAGGGTGGAATGAAAAACTGTTTTTT
CASSQGTGWNEKLFF
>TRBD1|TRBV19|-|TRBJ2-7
TGTGCCAGTACCCCTCGACAGGGAGTCTACGAGCAGTACTTC
CASTPRQGVYEQYF
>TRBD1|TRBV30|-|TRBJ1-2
TGTGCCTGGAACGGACAGGGTAACTATGGCTACACCTTC
CAWNGQGNYGYTF
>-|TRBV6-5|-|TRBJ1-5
TGTGCCAGCAGTTACGGGAGGGGGTACGGTAATCAGCCCCAGCATTTT
CASSYGRGYGNQPQHF
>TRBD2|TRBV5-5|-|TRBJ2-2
TGTGCCAGCAGCTTGGGTAGCGGGGGAGCGAACACCGGGGAGCTGTTTTTT
CASSLGSGGANTGELFF
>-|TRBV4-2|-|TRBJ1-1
TGTGCCAGCAGCCAAGAAAGAGGCACTGAAGCTTTCTTT
CASSQERGTEAFF
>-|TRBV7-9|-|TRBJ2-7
TGTGCCAGCAGAAGTGCGGTCTCCTACGAGCAGTACTTC
CASRSAVSYEQYF
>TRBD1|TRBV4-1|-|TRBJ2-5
TGCGCCAGCAGCCAAGGCGACAGGGACCGAGAGACCCAGTACTTC
CASSQGDRDRETQYF
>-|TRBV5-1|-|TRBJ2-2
TGCGCCAGCAGCCCGGCGGCCAGGGTAGACGGCACCGGGGAGCTGTTTTTT
CASSPAARVDGTGELFF
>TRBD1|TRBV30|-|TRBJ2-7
TGTGCCTGGAGTGGAATAGGGACAGACTGGGAGCAGTACTTC
CAWSGIGTDWEQYF
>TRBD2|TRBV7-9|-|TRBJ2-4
TGTGCCAGCAGCGTGACTAGCCCTCTAGCCAAAAACATTCAGTACTTC
CASSVTSPLAKNIQYF
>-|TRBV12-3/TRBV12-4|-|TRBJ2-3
TGTGCCAGCAGCCCTAACACAGATACGCAGTATTTT
CASSPNTDTQYF
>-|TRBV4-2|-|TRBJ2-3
TGTGCCAGCAGCCCTCTACAGGCTAGCGGCACAGATACGCAGTATTTT
CASSPLQASGTDTQYF
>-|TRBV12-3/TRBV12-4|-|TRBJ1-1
TGTGCCAGCGGTCTCCGGGAGAACACTGAAGCTTTCTTT
CASGLRENTEAFF
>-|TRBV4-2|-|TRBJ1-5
TGTGCCAGCAGCCAAGATTGGCAGAACAATCAGCCCCAGCATTTT
CASSQDWQNNQPQHF
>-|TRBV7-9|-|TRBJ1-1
TGTGCCAGCAGCTTAAACCAGGGCGGCAGTGAAGCTTTCTTT
CASSLNQGGSEAFF
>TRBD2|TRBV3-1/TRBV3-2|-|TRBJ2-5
TGTGCCAGCAGTCTAGCGGGGCGAGAGACCCAGTACTTC
CASSLAGRETQYF
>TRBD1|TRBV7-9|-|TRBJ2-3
TGTGCCAGCAGCTTAGCCTACCGGGACAGGGAACCAGATACGCAGTATTTT
CASSLAYRDREPDTQYF
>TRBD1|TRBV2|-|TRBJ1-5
TGTGCCAGCTCCGAGGGGGCGACTATAAATCAGCCCCAGCATTTT
CASSEGATINQPQHF
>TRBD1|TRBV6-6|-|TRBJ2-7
TGTGCCAGCAATCCGACAGGGGGCTGGTACGAGCAGTACTTC
CASNPTGGWYEQYF
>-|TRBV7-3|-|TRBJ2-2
TGTGCCAGCAGCTTAGGTCAGGTTGACACCGGGGAGCTGTTTTTT
CASSLGQVDTGELFF
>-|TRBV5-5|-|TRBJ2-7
TGTGCCAGCAGTCCGAGCGGGTTTATCTCCTACGAGCAGTACTTC
CASSPSGFISYEQYF
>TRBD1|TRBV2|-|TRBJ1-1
TGTGCCAGCAGTGTACAGGGGGCTTTTACTGAAGCTTTCTTT
CASSVQGAFTEAFF
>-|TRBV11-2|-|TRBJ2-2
TGTGCCAGCCCCTTGCGGGACTTGAACACCGGGGAGCTGTTTTTT
CASPLRDLNTGELFF
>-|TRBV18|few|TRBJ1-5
TGTGCCAGCTCACCGGGAAGGGAGGGCAATCAGCCCCAGCATTTT
CASSPGREGNQPQHF
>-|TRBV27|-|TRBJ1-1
TGTGCCAGCAGGTTATTTGCGTACGGGGGGCTAATGAACACTGAAGCTTTCTTT
CASRLFAYGGLMNTEAFF
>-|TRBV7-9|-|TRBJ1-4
TGTGCCAGCAGCAAGGACGGAGGGATTGGAGAAAAACTGTTTTTT
CASSKDGGIGEKLFF
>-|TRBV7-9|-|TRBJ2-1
TGTGCCAGCAGCTTTGCACAGGGAAACAATGAGCAGTTCTTC
CASSFAQGNNEQFF
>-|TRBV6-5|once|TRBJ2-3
TGTGCCAGCAGTTACAGGGGTAGCACAGATACGCAGTATTTT
CASSYRGSTDTQYF
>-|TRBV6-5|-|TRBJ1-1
TGTGCCAGCAGGGCGACAGGCAAGAACACTGAAGCTTTCTTT
CASRATGKNTEAFF
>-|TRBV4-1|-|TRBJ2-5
TGCGCCAGCAGCCGACAGGAAGAGGAGACCCAGTACTTC
CASSRQEEETQYF
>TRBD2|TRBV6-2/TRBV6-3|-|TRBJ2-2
TGTGCCAGCAGTTACGGGCGGGGGTACACCGGGGAGCTGTTTTTT
CASSYGRGYTGELFF
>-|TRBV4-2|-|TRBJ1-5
TGTGCCAGCAGCCCTGGAGCGGGGCTCCAGCCCCAGCATTTT
CASSPGAGLQPQHF
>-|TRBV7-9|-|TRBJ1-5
TGTGCCAGCAGCTTAGGGGCTGGGGCCAGTCCCAATCAGCCCCAGCATTTT
CASSLGAGASPNQPQHF
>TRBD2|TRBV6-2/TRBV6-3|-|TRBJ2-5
TGTGCCAGCAGTTACTCGGTGACTAGCGGACAACAAGAGACCCAGTACTTC
CASSYSVTSGQQETQYF
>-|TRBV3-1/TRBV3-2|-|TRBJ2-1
TGTGCCAGCAGCCCGCCCTTAGGAAAGGGGGAGTCCTACAATGAGCAGTTCTTC
CASSPPLGKGESYNEQFF
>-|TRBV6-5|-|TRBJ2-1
TGTGCCAGCAGTCCCCAGAGGGCATCGTGGAATGAGCAGTTCTTC
CASSPQRASWNEQFF
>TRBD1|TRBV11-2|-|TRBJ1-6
TGTGCCAGCAGCGGACGGACAGGGTCCGCTAATTCACCCCTCCACTTT
CASSGRTGSANSPLHF
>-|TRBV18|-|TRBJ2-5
TGTGCCAGCTCACCATCAATCGGGGGTGAGGAGACCCAGTACTTC
CASSPSIGGEETQYF
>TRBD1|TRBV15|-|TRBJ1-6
TGTGCCACCAGCAGTTCCGAGGGGGGACAGGGGAATTCACCCCTCCACTTT
CATSSSEGGQGNSPLHF
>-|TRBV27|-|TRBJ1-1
TGTGCCAGCAGTTTAGCAGGGTTGAACACTGAAGCTTTCTTT
CASSLAGLNTEAFF
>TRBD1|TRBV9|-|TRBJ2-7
TGTGCCAGCAGCGTCGGACAGGGTTCCGGCGAGCAGTACTTC
CASSVGQGSGEQYF
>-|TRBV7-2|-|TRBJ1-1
TGTGCCAGCAGCCCCAGCCCGCAGGGTCGGTTCACTGAAGCTTTCTTT
CASSPSPQGRFTEAFF
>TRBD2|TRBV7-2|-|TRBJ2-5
TGTGCCAGCAGCGTGGGACTAGCGGGGGGTCAAGAGACCCAGTACTTC
CASSVGLAGGQETQYF